This T cell receptor (beta chain) was obtained from a study of identical twins (dated by TCRdb to the mid-2010s). At the level of the whole study: The study deep-sequenced TCR alpha and beta repertoires from monozygotic twins, unrelated adults of various ages and cord blood to test whether fetal clonotypes persist. To rule out contamination, replicate twin experiments were performed at different times with different library preparation protocols. General study outcomes and caveats: Because the same donors could not be followed over many years, the conclusions relied on cross-sectional statistical analysis. In beta out-of-frame sequences, excess twin sharing was weaker, because having fewer shared sequences lowered the signal-to-noise ratio. Invariant T cells such as MAIT and iNKT could partly confound zero-insertion analyses, although diverse VJ usage argued against such confounding for most clonotypes. Out-of-frame TCR alpha sequences shared between twins showed an excess of low generation-probability sequences compared with coincidental sharing between unrelated individuals. Abundant cord blood beta clonotypes had fewer insertions, young adult naive repertoires showed a similar but weaker trend, and memory repertoires showed no such trend. In monozygotic twins, out-of-frame TCR alpha sharing was systematically underestimated by recombination models, although the models agreed with sharing between unrelated individuals.

Every donor was a healthy Caucasian. Three pairs of female monozygotic twins, all aged about 18 to 30 years, made up the twin cohort. Peripheral blood mononuclear cells were the source from which RNA for the TCR libraries was isolated. Libraries were constructed by 5' RACE. Reads for this sample came from an Illumina HiSeq 2000. A universal primer binding site was added through template switching, and the final cDNA carried a unique molecular identifier so that TCR cDNA molecules could be counted accurately. First-strand cDNA for TCR alpha and beta chains was synthesized from specific primers in the conserved constant-segment region. To control for contamination, every cDNA library carried two barcodes: a SMART-Mk sample barcode plus Illumina barcodes. TruSeq adapter sequences, together with Illumina sample barcodes, were added in two successive PCR steps. The TCR alpha and beta cDNA libraries were sequenced on the Illumina HiSeq platform using custom primers. The original methods were these. Raw reads were processed with MiGEC to extract unique molecular identifiers, and MiXCR was used to determine CDR3 positions. Recombination models were inferred per individual with the repgenHMM and IGoR tools using an EM algorithm. The analysis of shared clonotypes was done with the tcR package in R, with sharing normalized by the product of cloneset sizes. Out-of-frame nonproductive sequences were analyzed to study raw recombination free of thymic and clonal selection effects. In TCRdb, the public reads were trimmed at Q25 with fastp and aligned with MiXCR, with productive beta chains retained. Records with the same CDR3 protein are collapsed into one entry carrying the most frequent genes and DNA. The V and J calls here are based on TCRdb, not the publication. In this sample the table shows about 900,000 distinct CDR3 sequences, 9% to 15% of which occur a single time. The top ten hold about 1.5% of the sample.

In regard to this clonotype: Its specific antigen is unknown. Base qualities are not recorded, but no much larger clone differs from it by a single base.

The germline V gene sets CDR1 to MDHEN and CDR2 to SYDVKM. The CDR3 goes from the cysteine to the phenylalanine over 15 residues. The retained sequence is limited to the CDR3, 45 bases, with the frame set at the first base. Germline trimming amounts to 6 bases on V and 1 base on J, with 8 as the count of junction bases outside the gene matches. The same data also went into a second study, on yellow fever vaccine responses in identical twins. The second study's authors report: According to the authors, in identical twins the way T cells responded to vaccination appeared partly convergent and partly personalized. In the study, vaccine-responding T cell clones were precisely tracked in identical twins.

The V and J genes are TRBV28 and TRBJ2-5; TRBD2 agrees with 7 junctional bases. This TCR derives from a woman aged 18-35 years in good health. The sequencing input was PBMCs. The CDR3 is CASRDGASGQETQYF. The nucleotide sequence reads as follows: TGTGCCAGCAGGGATGGAGCTAGCGGCCAAGAGACCCAGTACTTC.